The rows below give T cell receptor beta chains drawn from one sample of a study of T cell responses to AZD1222 COVID-19 vaccine. The method was immunoSEQ multiplex PCR; TCRdb's version includes in-frame clones alone and lacks a portion of them. The data hold fewer than 85,000 clones, with nearly 90% observed a single time. Here the sequenced sample was peripheral blood, taken 28 days after the second AZD1222 dose. The source is an adult who received the AZD1222 COVID-19 vaccine. The CDR3 runs from the conserved cysteine through the conserved F or W. The D gene is left open where the match is weak. Where a row states a size, it is once, few, many or the class of an expanded clone; other rows omit it.

v_gene	abundance	d_gene	j_gene	CDR3nt	CDR3aa
TRBV19	.	.	TRBJ1-5	TGTGCCAGTAGTATCGCCCGTGTTAGAAGCAATCAGCCCCAGCATTTT	CASSIARVRSNQPQHF
TRBV7-2	.	.	TRBJ1-3	TGTGCCAGCAGCTTAGGGGTAGGAAACACCATATATTTT	CASSLGVGNTIYF
TRBV6-2/TRBV6-3	.	TRBD1	TRBJ1-2	TGTGCCAGCAGTTTCGGGACAGCTATAAGCTATGGCTACACCTTC	CASSFGTAISYGYTF
TRBV30	.	.	TRBJ2-1	TGTGCCTGGAGTGTACGGGGGAGAGAGTTCTTC	CAWSVRGREFF
TRBV10-3	.	TRBD1	TRBJ1-2	TGTGCCATCAGTGTTGACAGGGCGGCTGGCTACACCTTC	CAISVDRAAGYTF
TRBV7-8	.	.	TRBJ1-2	TGTGCCAGCAGCTTACTCAGGGGCAACTATGGCTACACCTTC	CASSLLRGNYGYTF
TRBV4-3	.	.	TRBJ2-1	TGCGCCAGCAGCCAAGATTGGGGGGCTATCGATGAGCAGTTCTTC	CASSQDWGAIDEQFF
TRBV2	.	.	TRBJ2-3	TGTGCCAGCAGTGCAAGGACCCTACGCACAGATACGCAGTATTTT	CASSARTLRTDTQYF
TRBV5-6	.	.	TRBJ2-1	TGTGCCAGCAGCTTTCTCGGGAGGGGGCGGAATGAGCAGTTCTTC	CASSFLGRGRNEQFF
TRBV2	.	TRBD2	TRBJ2-1	TGTGCCAGCAGTCGTACTAGCGGGAGGGCCGGTGAGCAGTTCTTC	CASSRTSGRAGEQFF
TRBV7-2	.	.	TRBJ2-2	TGTGCCAGCAGCTTAGACGGGCTAACCACCGGGGAGCTGTTTTTT	CASSLDGLTTGELFF
TRBV7-3	once	.	TRBJ1-1	TGTGCCAGCAGCTTAAACCCAGGGGCGGGCGGGAACACTGAAGCTTTCTTT	CASSLNPGAGGNTEAFF
TRBV7-3	.	.	TRBJ2-1	TGTGCCAGCAGCTTAATCTTAGGTCTACCAAACAATGAGCAGTTCTTC	CASSLILGLPNNEQFF
TRBV27	.	.	TRBJ2-7	TGTGCCAGCTCTTTGGGACCTAGCTACGAGCAGTACTTC	CASSLGPSYEQYF
TRBV27	.	TRBD2	TRBJ2-1	TGTGCCAGCAGTGCCCGACTAGCGGGAGAGAGATCCCATGAGCAGTTCTTC	CASSARLAGERSHEQFF
TRBV12-3/TRBV12-4	.	.	TRBJ2-7	TGTGCCAGCGATAAGGGGGGCGAGCAGTACTTC	CASDKGGEQYF
TRBV14	.	TRBD2	TRBJ2-7	TGTGCCAGCAGCCAAGAATTGGGACTAAACTACGAGCAGTACTTC	CASSQELGLNYEQYF
TRBV19	.	TRBD2	TRBJ2-5	TGTGCCAGTAGTTCCGGACTAGCGGGAGTGGAGACCCAGTACTTC	CASSSGLAGVETQYF
TRBV20-1	once	.	TRBJ2-6	TGCAGTGCTAGTACCCTCTCTGGGGCCAACGTCCTGACTTTC	CSASTLSGANVLTF
TRBV5-8	few	.	TRBJ1-1	TGTGCCAGCAGCTTGGGCTATTCCCTCCGGGGGACTGAAGCTTTCTTT	CASSLGYSLRGTEAFF
TRBV7-3	.	TRBD1	TRBJ2-7	TGTGCCAGCAGCCCTGGGACAGGGACGGGCGAGCAGTACTTC	CASSPGTGTGEQYF
TRBV27	once	TRBD2	TRBJ2-1	TGTGCCAGCAGTCCGGGACTAGCGTCCTACAATGAGCAGTTCTTC	CASSPGLASYNEQFF
TRBV3-1/TRBV3-2	.	TRBD1	TRBJ1-1	TGTGCCAGCAGCCCGTACCGGGACAGACCTGAAGCTTTCTTT	CASSPYRDRPEAFF
TRBV10-3	.	TRBD2	TRBJ2-1	TGTGCCATCAGCCGACTAGCGGACAATGAGCAGTTCTTC	CAISRLADNEQFF
TRBV12-3/TRBV12-4	.	TRBD1	TRBJ2-5	TGTGCCAGCAGTGCGGACAGGGGAGAGACCCAGTACTTC	CASSADRGETQYF
TRBV19	.	.	TRBJ2-6	TGTGCCAGTATTAGCGGCTCTGGGGCCAACGTCCTGACTTTC	CASISGSGANVLTF
TRBV3-1/TRBV3-2	.	TRBD2	TRBJ2-1	TGTGCCAGCACCCTTAGCGGGATGGCCTACAATGAGCAGTTCTTC	CASTLSGMAYNEQFF
TRBV3-1/TRBV3-2	.	TRBD1	TRBJ1-1	TGTGCCAGCAGCGCGCGGGACAGGGGGTCACGATGGAACACTGAAGCTTTCTTT	CASSARDRGSRWNTEAFF
TRBV18	.	.	TRBJ2-3	TGTGCCAGCTCAACTGGAAAAGGGGATACGCAGTATTTT	CASSTGKGDTQYF
TRBV6-2/TRBV6-3	.	.	TRBJ2-3	TGTGCCAGCAGTTACGGCGGAGCTAGCACAGATACGCAGTATTTT	CASSYGGASTDTQYF
TRBV4-1	.	TRBD1	TRBJ2-7	TGCGCCAGCAGCCTTCGAACAACGGGACAGGGGTACGAGCAGTACTTC	CASSLRTTGQGYEQYF
TRBV11-3	.	TRBD1	TRBJ2-7	TGTGCCAGCAGCCCCTGGACAGGATCCTACGAGCAGTACTTC	CASSPWTGSYEQYF
TRBV4-3	.	.	TRBJ1-1	TGCGCCAGCAGCCGAATTTACAGGGATACTGAAGCTTTCTTT	CASSRIYRDTEAFF
TRBV30	.	TRBD1	TRBJ1-5	TGTGCCTGGAGCCCAGGGGGCGGCAATCAGCCCCAGCATTTT	CAWSPGGGNQPQHF
TRBV18	.	TRBD1	TRBJ1-5	TGTGCCAGCTCGTCGGGACAGGCCGGCAATCAGCCCCAGCATTTT	CASSSGQAGNQPQHF
TRBV11-1	.	TRBD2	TRBJ2-7	TGTGCCAGCGGACCAAGCGGGAGGGAATACGAGCAGTACTTC	CASGPSGREYEQYF
TRBV7-2	few	.	TRBJ1-5	TGTGCCAGCAGCTTAGCTGCGGTTGGGCCCCAGCATTTT	CASSLAAVGPQHF
TRBV7-2	few	TRBD2	TRBJ2-3	TGTGCCAGCAGCTTAAATTCAGTGGGAAGACTAGCGTGGGATACGCAGTATTTT	CASSLNSVGRLAWDTQYF
TRBV6-5	.	.	TRBJ1-5	TGTGCCAGCAGTTACGGAGCTCACAGCAATCAGCCCCAGCATTTT	CASSYGAHSNQPQHF
TRBV7-8	.	TRBD2	TRBJ2-7	TGTGCCAGCAGCTTAGGGGCCCTGACAGCGGGAGCGGTAAGCTCCTACGAGCAGTACTTC	CASSLGALTAGAVSSYEQYF
TRBV6-5	once	TRBD2	TRBJ2-7	TGTGCCAGCAGTTACCTGGCTAGCGGGCCCTACGAGCAGTACTTC	CASSYLASGPYEQYF
TRBV4-2	few	.	TRBJ2-2	TGTGCCAGCAGCCAAGTCGCGGTAAGCGGGGAGCTGTTTTTT	CASSQVAVSGELFF
TRBV11-3	.	.	TRBJ2-1	TGTGCCAGCAGCTTAGCCCCAGGAGGAGGTTACAATGAGCAGTTCTTC	CASSLAPGGGYNEQFF
TRBV23-1	.	.	TRBJ1-2	TGCGCCAGCAGGGACAGAGTCTATGGCTACACCTTC	CASRDRVYGYTF
TRBV4-2	.	.	TRBJ1-2	TGTGCCAGCAGCCAAGAGCCAACGGGGTATGGCTACACCTTC	CASSQEPTGYGYTF
TRBV6-5	once	TRBD1	TRBJ1-5	TGTGCCAGCAGTCCAGGACAGGGAGGGAATCAGCCCCAGCATTTT	CASSPGQGGNQPQHF
TRBV6-5	.	.	TRBJ2-3	TGTGCCAGCAGGCGGGACTTCACAGATACGCAGTATTTT	CASRRDFTDTQYF
TRBV27	once	.	TRBJ2-7	TGTGCCAGCAAAGAGAGACTTTACCAATCCTACGAGCAGTACTTC	CASKERLYQSYEQYF
TRBV7-2	.	TRBD1	TRBJ2-1	TGTGCCAGCAGCTTAGGAGGGGGCCCGAAGGGGAATGAGCAGTTCTTC	CASSLGGGPKGNEQFF
TRBV18	.	.	TRBJ1-2	TGTGCCAGCTCACCACCCTCAGCAGGCTATGGCTACACCTTC	CASSPPSAGYGYTF
TRBV27	.	TRBD1	TRBJ2-7	TGTGCCAGCAGAACCGGGACAGGGCCCTACGAGCAGTACTTC	CASRTGTGPYEQYF
TRBV10-3	.	TRBD2	TRBJ2-1	TGTGCCATTGGACTAGCGGGAAGTAATGAGCAGTTCTTC	CAIGLAGSNEQFF
TRBV13	.	.	TRBJ1-1	TGTGCCAGCAGCCCGACACCCTTGAACACTGAAGCTTTCTTT	CASSPTPLNTEAFF
TRBV3-1/TRBV3-2	.	.	TRBJ1-2	TGTGCCAGCAGCCTTTCACGTCCTAGTGGCTACACCTTC	CASSLSRPSGYTF
TRBV12-3/TRBV12-4	few	TRBD1	TRBJ1-1	TGTGCCAGCAGATCACAGGGGGCGTCTGAAGCTTTCTTT	CASRSQGASEAFF
TRBV7-8	.	.	TRBJ1-5	TGTGCCAGCAGCTTAGTAGGTGAGGGGAATCAGCCCCAGCATTTT	CASSLVGEGNQPQHF
TRBV6-5	.	.	TRBJ1-1	TGTGCCAGCAGTCCACAGGGCCGGAACACTGAAGCTTTCTTT	CASSPQGRNTEAFF
TRBV5-8	.	.	TRBJ1-5	TGTGCCGGTGGGACCGGACCCAATCAGCCCCAGCATTTT	CAGGTGPNQPQHF
TRBV6-5	.	.	TRBJ1-1	TGTGCCAGCACGGCCACGGGCAGTCGCACTGAAGCTTTCTTT	CASTATGSRTEAFF